This T cell receptor beta chain was observed in a study of cytomegalovirus exposure and HLA in healthy donors. It was with 60 Vbeta and 13 Jbeta primers that the PCR ran. TCRdb's copy holds only in-frame clones and misses some; the assay was immunoSEQ multiplex PCR. The sample includes over 150,000 clones, roughly 87% of them seen just once. Germline V lookup: CDR1 SGHAT, CDR2 FQNNGV. The V and J ends lost 1 base and 8 bases, in that order; junction bases with no gene match: 14. The CDR3 is made up of 18 amino acids. V is TRBV11-2 and J is TRBJ2-1; 10 nucleotides align to TRBD2. The TCR originated in a man between 45 and 60 years old in good health and CMV-seronegative. Sequences were obtained from PBMCs. The CDR3 loop is CASSLALAGAEGTHEQFF. As DNA, the CDR3 is TGTGCCAGCAGCTTAGCCCTAGCGGGGGCAGAGGGTACCCATGAGCAGTTCTTC.